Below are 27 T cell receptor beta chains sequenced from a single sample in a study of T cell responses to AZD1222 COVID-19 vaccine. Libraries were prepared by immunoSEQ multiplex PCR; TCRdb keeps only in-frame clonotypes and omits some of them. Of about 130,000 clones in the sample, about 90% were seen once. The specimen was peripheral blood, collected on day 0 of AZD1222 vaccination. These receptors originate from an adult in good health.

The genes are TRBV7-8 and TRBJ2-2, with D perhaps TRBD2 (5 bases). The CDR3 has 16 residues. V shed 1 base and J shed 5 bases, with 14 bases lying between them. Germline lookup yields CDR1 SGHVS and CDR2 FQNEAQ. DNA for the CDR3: TGTGCCAGCAGCTTAGATTTCATCCCGGGGACCGGGGAGCTGTTTTTT. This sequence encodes CASSLDFIPGTGELFF.

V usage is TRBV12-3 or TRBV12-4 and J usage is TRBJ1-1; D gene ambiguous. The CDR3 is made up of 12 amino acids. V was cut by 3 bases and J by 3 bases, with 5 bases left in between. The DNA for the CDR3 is TGTGCCAGCAGTTTTGGGTACACTGAAGCTTTCTTT. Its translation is CASSFGYTEAFF.

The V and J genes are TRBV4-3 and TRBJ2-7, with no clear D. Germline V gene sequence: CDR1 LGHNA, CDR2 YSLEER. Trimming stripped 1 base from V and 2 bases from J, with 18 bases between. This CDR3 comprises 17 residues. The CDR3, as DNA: TGCGCCAGCAGCCAAGGGGATGCGGTTGGGTATACCTACGAGCAGTACTTC. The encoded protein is CASSQGDAVGYTYEQYF.

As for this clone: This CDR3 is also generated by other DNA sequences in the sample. As DNA, the CDR3 is TGTGCCAGCAGTTACCGGCAGGGCGGTGGCTACACCTTC. Its protein is CASSYRQGGGYTF. This chain uses TRBV6-5 with TRBJ1-2; tentative D call: TRBD1 (5 bases). CDR3 length: 13 amino acids. The V gene lost 2 bases and the J gene lost 7 bases, with 11 bases spanning the gap. Germline CDR1 reads MNHEY; CDR2 reads SVGAGI.

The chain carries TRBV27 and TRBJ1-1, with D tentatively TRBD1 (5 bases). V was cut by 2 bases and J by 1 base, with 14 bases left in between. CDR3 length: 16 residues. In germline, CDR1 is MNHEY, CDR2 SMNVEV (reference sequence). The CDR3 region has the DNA TGTGCCAGCAGTTTACGCGGGGGACGAACGAACACTGAAGCTTTCTTT. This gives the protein CASSLRGGRTNTEAFF.

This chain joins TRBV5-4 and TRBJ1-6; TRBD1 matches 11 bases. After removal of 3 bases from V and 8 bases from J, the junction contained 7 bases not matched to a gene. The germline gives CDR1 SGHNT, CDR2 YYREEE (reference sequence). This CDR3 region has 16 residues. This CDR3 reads CASSWGTGGIDSPLHF. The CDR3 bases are TGTGCCAGCAGCTGGGGGACAGGGGGAATTGATTCACCCCTCCACTTT.

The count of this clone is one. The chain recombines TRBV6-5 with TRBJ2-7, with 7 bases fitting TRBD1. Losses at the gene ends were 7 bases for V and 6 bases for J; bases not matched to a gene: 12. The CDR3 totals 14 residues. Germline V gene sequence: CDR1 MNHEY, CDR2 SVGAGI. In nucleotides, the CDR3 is TGTGCCAGCACCCCCATAGACAGGGCTCGCGAGCAGTACTTC. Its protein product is CASTPIDRAREQYF.

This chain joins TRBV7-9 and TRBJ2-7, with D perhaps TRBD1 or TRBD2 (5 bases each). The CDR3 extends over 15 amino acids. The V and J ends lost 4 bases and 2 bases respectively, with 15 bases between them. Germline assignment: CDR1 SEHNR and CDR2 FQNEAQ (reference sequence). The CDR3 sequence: CASSSHGTLTYEQYF. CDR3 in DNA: TGTGCCAGCAGCTCCCACGGGACCCTCACCTACGAGCAGTACTTC.

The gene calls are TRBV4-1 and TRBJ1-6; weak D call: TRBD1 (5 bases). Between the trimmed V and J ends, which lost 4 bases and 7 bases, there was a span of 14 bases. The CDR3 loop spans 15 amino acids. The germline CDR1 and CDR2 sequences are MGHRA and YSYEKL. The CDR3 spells CASSRPDNGNSPLHF. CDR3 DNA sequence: TGCGCCAGCAGCCGTCCGGACAATGGGAATTCACCCCTCCACTTT.

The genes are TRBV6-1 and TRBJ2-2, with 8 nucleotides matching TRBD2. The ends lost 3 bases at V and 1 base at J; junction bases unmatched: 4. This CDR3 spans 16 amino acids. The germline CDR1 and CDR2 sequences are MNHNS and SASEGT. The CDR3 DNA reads TGTGCCAGCAGTGAGTCTAGCGGGTGGAACACCGGGGAGCTGTTTTTT. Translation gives CASSESSGWNTGELFF.

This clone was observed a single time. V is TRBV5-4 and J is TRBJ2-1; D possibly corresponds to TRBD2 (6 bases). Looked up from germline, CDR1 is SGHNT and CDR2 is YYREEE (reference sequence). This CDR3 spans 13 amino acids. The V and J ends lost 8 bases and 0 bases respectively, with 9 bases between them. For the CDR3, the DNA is TGTGCCAGTGGGGGGTACTCCTACAATGAGCAGTTCTTC. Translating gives CASGGYSYNEQFF.

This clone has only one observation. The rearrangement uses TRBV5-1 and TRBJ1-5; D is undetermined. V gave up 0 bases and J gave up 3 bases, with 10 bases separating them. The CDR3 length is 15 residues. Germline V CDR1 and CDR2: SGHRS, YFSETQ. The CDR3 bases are TGCGCCAGCAGCTTGGGTGGGGTGAACAATCAGCCCCAGCATTTT. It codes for CASSLGGVNNQPQHF.

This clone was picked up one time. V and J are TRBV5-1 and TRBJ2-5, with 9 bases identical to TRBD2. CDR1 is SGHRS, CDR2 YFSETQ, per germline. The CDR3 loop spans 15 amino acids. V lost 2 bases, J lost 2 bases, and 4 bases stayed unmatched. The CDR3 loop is CASSFGLAGQETQYF. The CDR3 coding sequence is TGCGCCAGCAGCTTTGGGCTAGCGGGGCAAGAGACCCAGTACTTC.

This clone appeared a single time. CDR3 region: CASSLLGTGASGDHYTF. The CDR3 DNA is TGTGCCAGCAGCTTATTGGGGACAGGGGCAAGTGGAGACCACTACACCTTC. The V and J genes are TRBV7-2 and TRBJ1-2, with 10 bases that match TRBD1. The J segment lost 10 bases and the V segment lost 2 bases, leaving 16 bases of the junction unmatched. Germline assignment: CDR1 SGHTA and CDR2 FQGNSA. The CDR3 runs to 17 residues.

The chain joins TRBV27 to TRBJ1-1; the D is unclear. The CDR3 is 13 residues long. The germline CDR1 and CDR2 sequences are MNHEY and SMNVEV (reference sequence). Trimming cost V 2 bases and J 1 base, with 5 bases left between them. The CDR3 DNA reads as TGTGCCAGCAGTTTAGTAAGGAACACTGAAGCTTTCTTT. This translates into CASSLVRNTEAFF.

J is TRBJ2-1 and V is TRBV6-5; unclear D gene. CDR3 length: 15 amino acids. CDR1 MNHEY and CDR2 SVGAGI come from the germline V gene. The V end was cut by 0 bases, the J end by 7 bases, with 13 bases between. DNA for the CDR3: TGTGCCAGCAGTTACTCGAATACGGTTTGGAATGAGCAGTTCTTC. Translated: CASSYSNTVWNEQFF.

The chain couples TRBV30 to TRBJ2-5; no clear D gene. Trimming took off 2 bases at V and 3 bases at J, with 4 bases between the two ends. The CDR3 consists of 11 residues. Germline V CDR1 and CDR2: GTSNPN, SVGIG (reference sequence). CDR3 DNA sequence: TGTGCCTGGAGTCTCAAAGAGACCCAGTACTTC. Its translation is CAWSLKETQYF. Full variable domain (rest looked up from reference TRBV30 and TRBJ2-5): SQTIHQWPATLVQPVGSPLSLECTVEGTSNPNLYWYRQAAGRGLQLLFYSVGIGQISSEVPQNLSASRPQDRQFILSSKKLLLSDSGFYLCAWSLKETQYFGPGTRLLVL.

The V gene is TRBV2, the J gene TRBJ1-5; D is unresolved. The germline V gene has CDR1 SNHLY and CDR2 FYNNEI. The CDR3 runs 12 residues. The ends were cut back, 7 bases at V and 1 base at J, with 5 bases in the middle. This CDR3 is CASKRSNQPQHF. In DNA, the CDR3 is TGTGCCAGCAAGCGCAGCAATCAGCCCCAGCATTTT.

The CDR3 region is CASRQGLLGYTF. The CDR3 DNA sequence: TGTGCCAGCAGGCAGGGGCTGTTGGGCTACACCTTC. V and J are TRBV12-3 or TRBV12-4 and TRBJ1-2; D might be TRBD1 (6 bases). This CDR3 is built from 12 residues. The germline V and J ends were trimmed by 6 bases and 8 bases, with 13 bases remaining between them.

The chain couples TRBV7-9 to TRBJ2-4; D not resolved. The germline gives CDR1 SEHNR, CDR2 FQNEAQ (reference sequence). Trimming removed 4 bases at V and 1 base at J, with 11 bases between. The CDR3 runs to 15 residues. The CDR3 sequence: CASSSREVAKNIQYF. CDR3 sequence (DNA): TGTGCCAGCAGCTCCCGTGAAGTGGCCAAAAACATTCAGTACTTC.

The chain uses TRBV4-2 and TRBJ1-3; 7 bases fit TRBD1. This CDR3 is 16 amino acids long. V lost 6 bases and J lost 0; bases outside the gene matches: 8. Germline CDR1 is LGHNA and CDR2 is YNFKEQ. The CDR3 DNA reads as TGTGCCAGCAGACCCTGGGACAGCCTCTCTGGAAACACCATATATTTT. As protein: CASRPWDSLSGNTIYF.

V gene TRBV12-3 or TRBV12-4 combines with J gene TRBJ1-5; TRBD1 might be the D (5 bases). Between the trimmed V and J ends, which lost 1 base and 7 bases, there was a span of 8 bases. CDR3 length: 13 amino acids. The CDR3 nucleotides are TGTGCCAGCAGTTTAGAAGGGGAACAGCCCCAGCATTTT. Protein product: CASSLEGEQPQHF.

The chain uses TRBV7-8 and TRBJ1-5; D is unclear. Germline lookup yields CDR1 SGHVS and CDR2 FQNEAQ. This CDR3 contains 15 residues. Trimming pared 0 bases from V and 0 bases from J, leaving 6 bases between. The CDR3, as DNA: TGTGCCAGCAGCTTAGCGACCCGTAGCAATCAGCCCCAGCATTTT. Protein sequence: CASSLATRSNQPQHF.

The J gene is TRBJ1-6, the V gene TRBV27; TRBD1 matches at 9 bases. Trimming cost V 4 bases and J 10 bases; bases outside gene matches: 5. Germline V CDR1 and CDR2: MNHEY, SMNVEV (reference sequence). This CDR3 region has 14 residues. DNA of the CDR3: TGTGCCAGCAGTTCGGACAGGGGAAGGTCACCCCTCCACTTT. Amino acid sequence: CASSSDRGRSPLHF.

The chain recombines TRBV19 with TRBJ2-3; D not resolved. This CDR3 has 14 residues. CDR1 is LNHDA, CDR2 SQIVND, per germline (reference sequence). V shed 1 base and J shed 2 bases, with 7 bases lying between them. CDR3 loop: CASSIGSHTDTQYF. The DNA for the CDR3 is TGTGCCAGTAGTATAGGCAGTCACACAGATACGCAGTATTTT.

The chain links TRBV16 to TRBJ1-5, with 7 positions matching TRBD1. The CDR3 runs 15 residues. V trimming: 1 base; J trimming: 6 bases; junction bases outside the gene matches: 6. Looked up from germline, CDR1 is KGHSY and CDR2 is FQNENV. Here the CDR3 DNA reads TGTGCCAGCAGCCAATTTCCCGACAGGGTTCAGCCCCAGCATTTT. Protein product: CASSQFPDRVQPQHF.

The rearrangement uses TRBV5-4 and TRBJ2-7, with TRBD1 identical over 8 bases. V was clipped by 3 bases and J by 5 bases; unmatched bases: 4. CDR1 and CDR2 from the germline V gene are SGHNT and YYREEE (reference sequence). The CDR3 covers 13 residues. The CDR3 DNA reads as TGTGCCAGCAGCTCGGGACAGGACCACGAGCAGTACTTC. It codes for CASSSGQDHEQYF.